This T cell receptor (beta chain) was captured by sequencing in a study of cytomegalovirus exposure and HLA in healthy donors. Overall study: Earlier sequencing of 150 million to 200 million T cells yielded nearly 120 million unique TCR beta sequences. Genotyping showed 70% to 90% of roughly 390 donors falling in the Caucasian-associated ancestry cluster.

Note on this clone: What it binds is unknown. This same CDR3 is encoded by further DNA sequences in the sample.

Amplification used 60 Vbeta primers and 13 Jbeta primers. The protocol was immunoSEQ multiplex PCR, while the TCRdb copy is restricted to in-frame clones and leaves out a portion. The sample gives around 170,000 clones, roughly 71% of which show up once; approximately 1.5% is in the top ten. V was pared by 3 bases and J by 2 bases, with 2 bases of the junction left unmatched. CDR1 is SGHRS, CDR2 YFSETQ, per germline. This CDR3 has 14 amino acids. General study findings and limits: Earlier results showed most TCR beta V segments being productive about 87% or about 30% of the time.

V usage is TRBV5-1 and J usage is TRBJ1-1, with TRBD1 matching 9 bases. The sequence came from a girl between 10 and 17 years old in good health and CMV-seronegative. Sample: PBMCs. Here the CDR3 reads CASSWGQGNTEAFF. The DNA for the CDR3 is TGCGCCAGCAGCTGGGGACAGGGTAACACTGAAGCTTTCTTT.